These T cell receptor beta chains were read from a single sample in a study of graft-versus-host responses after intestinal transplantation. Their antigen targets remain unknown. The assay was immunoSEQ multiplex PCR, and TCRdb's table has in-frame clones only and misses some. In the table there are about 85,000 clones, 85% to 95% of which are singletons. Sample: unstimulated CD8+ T cells sorted from spleen or lymph node cells, taken before transplant. The receptors come from a human donor who was the organ donor for an intestinal transplant. Both conserved end residues are part of each CDR3. D genes are given only for firm matches. Expanded clones get a size class; other rows say once, few or many, or leave the size out.

d_gene	abundance	v_gene	j_gene	CDR3aa	CDR3nt
.	.	TRBV6-5	TRBJ1-2	CASSYSGFLYGYTF	TGTGCCAGCAGTTACTCGGGGTTCCTCTATGGCTACACCTTC
.	.	TRBV10-3	TRBJ2-7	CAILVDSSYEQYF	TGTGCCATCCTAGTTGATAGCTCCTACGAGCAGTACTTC
.	few	TRBV7-9	TRBJ1-3	CASSPVSGNTIYF	TGTGCCAGCAGCCCAGTCTCTGGAAACACCATATATTTT
.	.	TRBV7-8	TRBJ2-3	CASSEYKLTTDTQYF	TGTGCCAGCAGCGAGTACAAGTTAACCACAGATACGCAGTATTTT
.	once	TRBV9	TRBJ2-6	CASSVGTGANVLTF	TGTGCCAGCAGCGTAGGGACTGGGGCCAACGTCCTGACTTTC
.	.	TRBV9	TRBJ2-5	CASKGLGAGWTQYF	TGTGCCAGCAAAGGTCTTGGGGCGGGGTGGACCCAGTACTTC
.	.	TRBV6-5	TRBJ1-2	CASSPGVFYGYTF	TGTGCCAGCAGCCCAGGGGTCTTCTATGGCTACACCTTC
.	.	TRBV25-1	TRBJ2-1	CASSESGRNQCYNEQFF	TGTGCCAGCAGTGAATCAGGGAGAAACCAGTGTTACAATGAGCAGTTCTTC
.	few	TRBV27	TRBJ1-1	CASSLRENTEAFF	TGTGCCAGCAGTTTACGAGAGAACACTGAAGCTTTCTTT
.	.	TRBV9	TRBJ2-1	CASSPHPYEQFF	TGTGCCAGCAGCCCTCACCCTTATGAGCAGTTCTTC
.	.	TRBV5-6	TRBJ1-3	CASSLPGGEFSGNTIYF	TGTGCCAGCAGCTTGCCCGGGGGGGAGTTCTCTGGAAACACCATATATTTT
TRBD2	few	TRBV6-1	TRBJ2-3	CASSGLAGGPDTQYF	TGTGCCAGCAGTGGACTAGCGGGAGGGCCAGATACGCAGTATTTT
TRBD1	.	TRBV5-4	TRBJ1-3	CASSVPGQGPNTIYF	TGTGCCAGCAGCGTGCCGGGACAGGGGCCCAACACCATATATTTT
.	.	TRBV11-3	TRBJ2-2	CASSDLRWEANTGELFF	TGTGCCAGCAGCGACCTTCGATGGGAAGCGAACACCGGGGAGCTGTTTTTT
.	.	TRBV13	TRBJ2-7	CASSRDGKRYEQYF	TGTGCCAGCAGCCGAGACGGGAAAAGGTACGAGCAGTACTTC
TRBD1	.	TRBV13	TRBJ2-5	CASSSFMGDRGSPLQETQYF	TGTGCCAGCAGCTCTTTCATGGGGGACAGGGGTTCCCCTCTTCAAGAGACCCAGTACTTC
TRBD1	once	TRBV7-7	TRBJ1-4	CASSRTGQGMGGNEKLFF	TGTGCCAGCAGCCGAACGGGACAGGGAATGGGAGGGAATGAAAAACTGTTTTTT
TRBD1	.	TRBV27	TRBJ2-3	CASRQGALTDTQYF	TGTGCCAGCCGACAGGGGGCGCTAACAGATACGCAGTATTTT
TRBD1	.	TRBV6-5	TRBJ2-7	CASRPGQGYEQYF	TGTGCCAGCAGACCGGGACAGGGATACGAGCAGTACTTC
TRBD2	.	TRBV15	TRBJ2-1	CATGAGDYNEQFF	TGTGCAACGGGAGCGGGGGACTACAATGAGCAGTTCTTC
.	.	TRBV12-5	TRBJ2-1	CASGLRGSGHYNEQFF	TGTGCTAGTGGTTTGAGGGGGTCGGGCCACTACAATGAGCAGTTCTTC
.	.	TRBV5-4	TRBJ2-1	CASSWEEGEQFF	TGTGCCAGCAGCTGGGAAGAGGGTGAGCAGTTCTTC
.	.	TRBV12-5	TRBJ2-7	CASGFSLQGSLAYEQYF	TGTGCTAGTGGTTTTTCCCTCCAGGGGTCATTGGCCTACGAGCAGTACTTC
.	.	TRBV10-3	TRBJ1-2	CAISESTATLNYGYTF	TGTGCCATCAGTGAGTCGACAGCGACACTCAACTATGGCTACACCTTC
.	.	TRBV4-1	TRBJ1-1	CASSQGGERIAFF	TGCGCCAGCAGCCAGGGCGGGGAGAGAATCGCTTTCTTT
TRBD2	.	TRBV7-7	TRBJ2-2	CASSPSGRPGELFF	TGTGCTAGCAGCCCGAGCGGGAGACCCGGGGAGCTGTTTTTT
TRBD2	.	TRBV30	TRBJ2-7	CAWSVRVRRREDSYEQYF	TGTGCCTGGAGTGTACGAGTAAGGCGGCGGGAGGACTCCTACGAGCAGTACTTC
TRBD1	.	TRBV5-6	TRBJ1-1	CASSIQGAYAFF	TGTGCCAGCAGTATCCAGGGGGCGTATGCTTTCTTT
.	.	TRBV6-5	TRBJ2-5	CASQGHTQYF	TGTGCCAGCCAGGGGCACACCCAGTACTTC